This TCR beta chain originates from a study of somatic mutations in cytotoxic T cells in rheumatoid arthritis. Germline V CDR1 and CDR2: MNHNY, SVGAGI (reference sequence). V gave up 2 bases and J gave up 7 bases, with 11 bases separating them. There are 14 residues in the CDR3. Profiled with immunoSEQ multiplex PCR; TCRdb holds only in-frame clones, not every one. This sample yields approximately 13,000 clones, of which 70% to 80% are seen a single time; 9.5% to 13% belongs to the top ten. The chain recombines TRBV6-6 with TRBJ2-2; D call uncertain. The TCR was taken from a middle-aged woman in good health. The specimen sequenced was CD8+ T cells sorted from blood. CDR3 nucleotide sequence: TGTGCCAGCAGTTACCCGACGACGGGCGGGGAGCTGTTTTTT. It is translated as CASSYPTTGGELFF.